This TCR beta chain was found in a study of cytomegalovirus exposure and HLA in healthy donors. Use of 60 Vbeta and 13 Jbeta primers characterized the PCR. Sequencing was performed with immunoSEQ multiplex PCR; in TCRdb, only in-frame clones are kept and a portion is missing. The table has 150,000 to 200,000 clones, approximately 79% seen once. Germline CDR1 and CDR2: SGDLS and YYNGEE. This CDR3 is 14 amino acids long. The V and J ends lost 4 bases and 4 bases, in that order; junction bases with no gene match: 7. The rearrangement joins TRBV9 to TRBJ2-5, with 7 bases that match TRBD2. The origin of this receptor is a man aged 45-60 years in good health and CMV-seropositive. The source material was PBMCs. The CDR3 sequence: CASSTRGRGETQYF. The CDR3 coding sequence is TGTGCCAGCAGCACCCGGGGGAGGGGAGAGACCCAGTACTTC.